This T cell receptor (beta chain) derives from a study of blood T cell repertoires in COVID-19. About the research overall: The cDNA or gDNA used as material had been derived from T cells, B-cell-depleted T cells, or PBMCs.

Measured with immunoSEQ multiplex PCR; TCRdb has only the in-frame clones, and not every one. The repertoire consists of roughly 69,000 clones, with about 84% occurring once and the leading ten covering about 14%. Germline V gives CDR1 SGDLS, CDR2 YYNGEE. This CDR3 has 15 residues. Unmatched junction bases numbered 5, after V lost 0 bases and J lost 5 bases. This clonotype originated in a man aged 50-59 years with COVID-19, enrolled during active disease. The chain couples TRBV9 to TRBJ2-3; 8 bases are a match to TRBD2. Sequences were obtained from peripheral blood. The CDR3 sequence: CASSVGRAGEDTQYF. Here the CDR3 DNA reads TGTGCCAGCAGCGTAGGCCGAGCGGGGGAAGATACGCAGTATTTT. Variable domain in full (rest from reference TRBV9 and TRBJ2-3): DSGVTQTPKHLITATGQRVTLRCSPRSGDLSVYWYQQSLDQGLQFLIQYYNGEERAKGNILERFSAQQFPDLHSELNLSSLELGDSALYFCASSVGRAGEDTQYFGPGTRLTVL.